One sample yielded the 16 T cell receptor beta chains listed below, sequenced in a study of brain T cells in children with intractable seizures. Time point noted: blood from clinic visit 5 months post-surgery; TSC patient then seizure free. Profiling relied on immunoSEQ multiplex PCR, and the TCRdb table lists in-frame clones only, not all of them. The table has 340,000 or so clones, over 85% seen once; the top ten hold roughly 5.7%. This specimen was peripheral blood, taken roughly 5 months after surgery. The receptors were sampled from a boy under two years old with tuberous sclerosis and intractable seizures.

The V gene is TRBV10-1, the J gene TRBJ1-5; no definite D call. Germline CDR1 reads WNHNN; CDR2 reads SYGVQD (reference sequence). Trimming shortened V by 4 bases and J by 7 bases, and 8 bases separated the two germline ends. CDR3 length: 12 amino acids. The CDR3, as DNA: TGCGCCAGCAGTGGTCCCGCACAGCCCCAGCATTTT. This encodes CASSGPAQPQHF.

The chain joins TRBV9 to TRBJ1-1; D is unresolved. V dropped 0 bases and J dropped 6 bases, with 12 bases sitting between them. The CDR3 contains 14 residues. Germline V gives CDR1 SGDLS, CDR2 YYNGEE. The CDR3 DNA reads as TGTGCCAGCAGCGTAGGCACTCGCGGTGCTGAAGCTTTCTTT. Translating gives CASSVGTRGAEAFF. The whole variable domain, filled in from reference TRBV9 and TRBJ1-1, reads DSGVTQTPKHLITATGQRVTLRCSPRSGDLSVYWYQQSLDQGLQFLIQYYNGEERAKGNILERFSAQQFPDLHSELNLSSLELGDSALYFCASSVGTRGAEAFFGQGTRLTVV.

The rearrangement uses TRBV11-2 and TRBJ2-3; the match to TRBD2 covers 8 bases. Germline loops: CDR1 SGHAT, CDR2 FQNNGV. This CDR3 has 18 residues. V was clipped by 2 bases and J by 0 bases; unmatched bases: 10. Here the CDR3 reads CASSLRGGLVLSTDTQYF. CDR3 nucleotide sequence: TGTGCCAGCAGCTTAAGGGGGGGACTAGTCCTTAGCACAGATACGCAGTATTTT.

The chain couples TRBV6-6 to TRBJ1-1, with D uncertain. Looked up from germline, CDR1 is MNHNY and CDR2 is SVGAGI (reference sequence). V dropped 8 bases and J dropped 0 bases, with 22 bases sitting between them. The CDR3 is made up of 17 amino acids. CDR3 DNA: TGTGCCAGCGGTCGAGGTAGGGCTCAACAGATGAACACTGAAGCTTTCTTT. Its translation is CASGRGRAQQMNTEAFF.

The chain is built from TRBV4-1 and TRBJ2-5, with D unresolved. Trimming took 4 bases from V and 5 from J, leaving 11 bases between them. CDR3 length equals 13 residues. Germline V lookup: CDR1 MGHRA, CDR2 YSYEKL. CDR3 residues: CASSRWDGETQYF. The CDR3 bases are TGCGCCAGCAGCCGGTGGGATGGCGAGACCCAGTACTTC.

The chain combines TRBV5-1 with TRBJ2-1; tentatively, D is TRBD1 (7 bases). V lost 3 bases, J lost 3 bases, and 16 bases lay in between. The CDR3 runs to 16 residues. Germline values: CDR1 SGHRS, CDR2 YFSETQ. CDR3 coding DNA: TGCGCCAGCAGCTCGGGAGACAGGGAACTCTACAATGAGCAGTTCTTC. This encodes CASSSGDRELYNEQFF.

V is TRBV7-9 and J is TRBJ2-1, with 11 bases aligning to TRBD2. The CDR3 is 18 residues long. J was trimmed by 2 bases and V by 5 bases; bases with no gene match: 11. Germline lookup yields CDR1 SEHNR and CDR2 FQNEAQ (reference sequence). Here the CDR3 reads CASSLNAGLAETYNEQFF. Written as DNA, the CDR3 is TGTGCCAGCAGCCTTAACGCGGGACTAGCGGAAACCTACAATGAGCAGTTCTTC.

The V and J genes are TRBV5-5 and TRBJ1-1; the match to TRBD1 covers 7 bases. The V and J ends lost 3 bases and 4 bases, in that order; junction bases with no gene match: 15. Germline assignment: CDR1 SGHKS and CDR2 YYEKEE (reference sequence). This CDR3 has 17 amino acids. As DNA, the CDR3 is TGTGCCAGCAGCTCCATTACGACAGGGATGGAGGTCACTGAAGCTTTCTTT. This sequence encodes CASSSITTGMEVTEAFF.

This chain connects TRBV5-4 to TRBJ2-7, with D maybe TRBD1 (6 bases). The CDR3 is 15 residues long. V was trimmed by 2 bases and J by 1 base, leaving 13 bases between them. From germline, CDR1 is SGHNT and CDR2 YYREEE (reference sequence). CDR3 DNA sequence: TGTGCCAGCAGCTTCACACAGGGAAATTCCTACGAGCAGTACTTC. Translating it yields CASSFTQGNSYEQYF.

This chain links TRBV18 with TRBJ2-3; maybe TRBD1 (5 bases). The CDR3 runs to 17 residues. V was clipped by 2 bases and J by 0 bases, with 15 bases between them. Germline CDR1 and CDR2: KGHSH and LQKENI. The CDR3 DNA follows: TGTGCCAGCTCACCATTCGGCGCAGGGTCTAGCACAGATACGCAGTATTTT. As protein: CASSPFGAGSSTDTQYF.

Here the CDR3 DNA reads TGTGCCAGTAGTATCCGGGCCCTTCATGAAAAACTGTTTTTT. This translates into CASSIRALHEKLFF. The chain employs TRBV19 and TRBJ1-4; D gene uncertain. The CDR3 contains 14 residues. Germline V gene sequence: CDR1 LNHDA, CDR2 SQIVND (reference sequence). Between the trimmed V and J ends, which lost 3 bases and 6 bases, there was a span of 11 bases.

This chain joins TRBV5-1 and TRBJ1-1; D perhaps matches TRBD1 (5 bases). The germline gives CDR1 SGHRS, CDR2 YFSETQ. Trimming cost V 4 bases and J 5 bases, with 15 bases left between them. The CDR3 extends over 14 amino acids. CDR3 residues: CASSEQGPGTEAFF. The CDR3 coding sequence is TGCGCCAGCAGCGAGCAGGGTCCTGGGACTGAAGCTTTCTTT.

This chain joins TRBV30 and TRBJ1-2; 7 bases align to TRBD1. Germline values: CDR1 GTSNPN, CDR2 SVGIG (reference sequence). J was trimmed by 2 bases and V by 1 base; bases with no gene match: 4. This CDR3 spans 14 amino acids. The CDR3 nucleotides read TGTGCCTGGAGTGCCGGGACAGCAAACTATGGCTACACCTTC. Its translation: CAWSAGTANYGYTF.

Here the CDR3 DNA reads TGTGCCAGCGGCAGGGTAGCCAAAAACATTCAGTACTTC. Translating it yields CASGRVAKNIQYF. The V and J genes are TRBV28 and TRBJ2-4; D might be TRBD1 (5 bases). There are 13 residues in the CDR3. The ends were cut back, 8 bases at V and 0 bases at J, with 8 bases in the middle. In germline, CDR1 is MDHEN, CDR2 SYDVKM.

Concerning this clone itself: Other nucleotide sequences from this sample produce the same CDR3. V is TRBV2 and J is TRBJ2-5; no firm D call. Germline-derived CDR1 and CDR2 are SNHLY and FYNNEI. The V and J ends lost 6 bases and 2 bases respectively, with 4 bases between them. The CDR3 loop spans 11 amino acids. The CDR3 DNA reads as TGTGCCAGCAGCCTACAAGAGACCCAGTACTTC. It codes for CASSLQETQYF.

The rearrangement joins TRBV11-2 to TRBJ2-3; perhaps D is TRBD1 or TRBD2 (5 bases each). Trimming took off 3 bases at V and 1 base at J, with 11 bases between the two ends. CDR3 length equals 15 residues. The germline V gene encodes CDR1 SGHAT and CDR2 FQNNGV. The CDR3 sequence is CASSLGRVGTDTQYF. The DNA for the CDR3 is TGTGCCAGCAGCTTGGGGCGGGTGGGCACAGATACGCAGTATTTT.